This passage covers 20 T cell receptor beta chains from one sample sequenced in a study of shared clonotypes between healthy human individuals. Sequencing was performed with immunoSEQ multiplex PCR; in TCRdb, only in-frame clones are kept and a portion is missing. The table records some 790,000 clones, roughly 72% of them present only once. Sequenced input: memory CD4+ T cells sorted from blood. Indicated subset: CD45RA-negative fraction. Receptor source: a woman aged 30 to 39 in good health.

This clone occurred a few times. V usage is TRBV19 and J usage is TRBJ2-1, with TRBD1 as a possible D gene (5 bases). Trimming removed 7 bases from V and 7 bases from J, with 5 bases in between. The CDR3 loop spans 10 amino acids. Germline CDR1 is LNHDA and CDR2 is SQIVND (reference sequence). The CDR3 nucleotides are TGTGCCAGTAAGGGGAATGAGCAGTTCTTC. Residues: CASKGNEQFF.

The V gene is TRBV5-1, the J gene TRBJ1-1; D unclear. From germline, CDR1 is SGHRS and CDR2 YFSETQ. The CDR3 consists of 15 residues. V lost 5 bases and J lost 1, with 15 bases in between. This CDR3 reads CASRLAPHTNTEAFF. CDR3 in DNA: TGCGCCAGCAGGCTGGCGCCACACACGAACACTGAAGCTTTCTTT.

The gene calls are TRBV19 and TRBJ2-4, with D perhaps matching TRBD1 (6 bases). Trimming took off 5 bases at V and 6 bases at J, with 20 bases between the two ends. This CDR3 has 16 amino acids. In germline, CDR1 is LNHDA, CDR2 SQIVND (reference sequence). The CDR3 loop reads CASSLSWLGALNIQYF. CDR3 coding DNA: TGTGCCAGTAGTCTCTCGTGGTTGGGGGCCTTAAACATTCAGTACTTC.

CDR3 residues: CASSLELVSPLHF. The CDR3 DNA reads TGTGCCAGCAGCTTAGAGCTAGTTTCACCCCTCCACTTT. V usage is TRBV11-2 and J usage is TRBJ1-6; D is unresolved. Trimming left V 0 bases short and J 9 bases short, with 6 bases between. The CDR3 is 13 amino acids. The V gene's germline CDR1 is SGHAT and CDR2 FQNNGV. The whole variable domain, filled in from reference TRBV11-2 and TRBJ1-6, reads EAGVAQSPRYKIIEKRQSVAFWCNPISGHATLYWYQQILGQGPKLLIQFQNNGVVDDSQLPKDRFSAERLKGVDSTLKIQPAKLEDSAVYLCASSLELVSPLHFGNGTRLTVT.

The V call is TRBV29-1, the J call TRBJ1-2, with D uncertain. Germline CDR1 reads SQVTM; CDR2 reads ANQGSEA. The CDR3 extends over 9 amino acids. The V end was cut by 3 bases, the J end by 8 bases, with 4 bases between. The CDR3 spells CSVDKGYTF. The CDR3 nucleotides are TGCAGCGTTGATAAAGGCTACACCTTC.

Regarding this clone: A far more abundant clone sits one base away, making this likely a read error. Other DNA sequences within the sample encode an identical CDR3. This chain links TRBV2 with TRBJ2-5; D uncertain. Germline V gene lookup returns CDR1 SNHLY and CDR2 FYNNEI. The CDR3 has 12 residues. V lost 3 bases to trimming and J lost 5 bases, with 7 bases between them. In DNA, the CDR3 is TGTGCCAGCAGTGAGCGGCGGGAGACCCAGTACTTC. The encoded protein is CASSERRETQYF.

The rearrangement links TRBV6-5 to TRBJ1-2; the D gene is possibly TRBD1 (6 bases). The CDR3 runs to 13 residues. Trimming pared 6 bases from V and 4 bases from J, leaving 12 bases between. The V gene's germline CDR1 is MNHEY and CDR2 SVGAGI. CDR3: CASRAEGVYGYTF. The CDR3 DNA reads TGTGCCAGCAGAGCTGAGGGGGTCTATGGCTACACCTTC.

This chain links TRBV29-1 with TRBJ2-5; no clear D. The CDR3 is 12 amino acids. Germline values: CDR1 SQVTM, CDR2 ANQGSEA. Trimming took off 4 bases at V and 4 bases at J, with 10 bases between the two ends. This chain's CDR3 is CSVVPPTETQYF. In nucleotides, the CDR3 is TGCAGCGTTGTCCCCCCGACAGAGACCCAGTACTTC. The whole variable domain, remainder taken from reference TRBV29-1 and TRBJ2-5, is SAVISQKPSRDICQRGTSLTIQCQVDSQVTMMFWYRQQPGQSLTLIATANQGSEATYESGFVIDKFPISRPNLTFSTLTVSNMSPEDSSIYLCSVVPPTETQYFGPGTRLLVL.

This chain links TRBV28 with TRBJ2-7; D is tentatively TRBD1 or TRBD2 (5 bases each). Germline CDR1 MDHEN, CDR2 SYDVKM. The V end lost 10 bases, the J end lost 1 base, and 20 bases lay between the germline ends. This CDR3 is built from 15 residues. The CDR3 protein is CATTGPGTNSYEQYF. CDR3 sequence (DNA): TGTGCCACCACCGGACCCGGGACGAATTCCTACGAGCAGTACTTC.

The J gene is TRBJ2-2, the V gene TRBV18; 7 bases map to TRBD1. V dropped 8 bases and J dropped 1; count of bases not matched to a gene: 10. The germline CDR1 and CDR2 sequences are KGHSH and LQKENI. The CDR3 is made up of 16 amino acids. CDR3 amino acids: CASTPRTGVNTGELFF. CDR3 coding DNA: TGTGCCAGCACCCCCAGGACAGGCGTGAACACCGGGGAGCTGTTTTTT.

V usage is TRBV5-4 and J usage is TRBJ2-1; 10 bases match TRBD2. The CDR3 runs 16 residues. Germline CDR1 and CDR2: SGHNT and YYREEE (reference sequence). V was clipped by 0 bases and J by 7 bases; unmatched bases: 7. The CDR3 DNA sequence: TGTGCCAGCAGCTTGGCGAAGCGGGAGGGCCGTAATGAGCAGTTCTTC. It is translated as CASSLAKREGRNEQFF.

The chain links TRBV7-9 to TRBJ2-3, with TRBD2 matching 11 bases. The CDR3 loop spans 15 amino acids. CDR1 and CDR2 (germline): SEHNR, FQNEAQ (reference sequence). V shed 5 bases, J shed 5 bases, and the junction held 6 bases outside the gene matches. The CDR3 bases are TGTGCCAGCAGCCTCACTAGCGGGAGAGGAGATACGCAGTATTTT. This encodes CASSLTSGRGDTQYF.

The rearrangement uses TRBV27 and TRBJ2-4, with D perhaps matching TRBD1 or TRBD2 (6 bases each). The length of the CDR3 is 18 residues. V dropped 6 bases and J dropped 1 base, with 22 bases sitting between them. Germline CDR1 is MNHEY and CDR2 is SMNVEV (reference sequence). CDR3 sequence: CASRGGHPGEIAKNIQYF. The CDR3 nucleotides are TGTGCCAGCAGGGGGGGACACCCTGGTGAAATCGCCAAAAACATTCAGTACTTC.

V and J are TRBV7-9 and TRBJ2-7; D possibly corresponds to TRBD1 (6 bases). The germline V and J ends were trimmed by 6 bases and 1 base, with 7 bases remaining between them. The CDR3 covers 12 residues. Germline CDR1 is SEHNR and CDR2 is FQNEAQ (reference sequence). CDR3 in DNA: TGTGCCAGCAGACAGGGTTCCTACGAGCAGTACTTC. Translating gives CASRQGSYEQYF.

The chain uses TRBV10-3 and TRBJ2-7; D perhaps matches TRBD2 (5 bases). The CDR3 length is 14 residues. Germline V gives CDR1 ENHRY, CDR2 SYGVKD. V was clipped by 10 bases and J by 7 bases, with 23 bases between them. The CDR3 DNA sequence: TGTGCCACCACTACGGATCCTCAAGCGGAGGAGCAGTACTTC. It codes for CATTTDPQAEEQYF.

The CDR3 DNA reads TGTGCCAGCTCACCACCGACAGTTCCTGGCTACACCTTC. It specifies CASSPPTVPGYTF. V and J are TRBV18 and TRBJ1-2, with D tentatively TRBD1 (5 bases). Trimming removed 0 bases from V and 7 bases from J, with 9 bases in between. CDR1 is KGHSH, CDR2 LQKENI, per germline. CDR3 length: 13 amino acids. Looking up the rest from reference TRBV18 and TRBJ1-2 gives the full variable domain: NAGVMQNPRHLVRRRGQEARLRCSPMKGHSHVYWYRQLPEEGLKFMVYLQKENIIDESGMPKERFSAEFPKEGPSILRIQQVVRGDSAAYFCASSPPTVPGYTFGSGTRLTVV.

CDR3 DNA sequence: TGTGCCAGTAGTTTCAGCGTAGCTAACTATGGCTACACCTTC. Translation gives CASSFSVANYGYTF. The chain is built from TRBV19 and TRBJ1-2; the D is unclear. Germline V CDR1 and CDR2: LNHDA, SQIVND (reference sequence). The CDR3 totals 14 residues. Trimming stripped 5 bases from V and 0 bases from J, with 10 bases between.

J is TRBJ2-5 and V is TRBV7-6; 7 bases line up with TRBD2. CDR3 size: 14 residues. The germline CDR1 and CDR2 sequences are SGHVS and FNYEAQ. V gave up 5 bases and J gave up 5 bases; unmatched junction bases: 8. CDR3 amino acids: CASSPSGRRETQYF. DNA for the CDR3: TGTGCCAGCAGCCCTAGCGGTAGGCGGGAGACCCAGTACTTC.

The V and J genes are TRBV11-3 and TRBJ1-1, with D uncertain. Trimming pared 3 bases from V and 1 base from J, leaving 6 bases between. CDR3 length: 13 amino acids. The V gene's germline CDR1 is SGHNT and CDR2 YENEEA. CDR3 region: CASSFGENTEAFF. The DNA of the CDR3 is TGTGCCAGCAGCTTCGGGGAGAACACTGAAGCTTTCTTT.

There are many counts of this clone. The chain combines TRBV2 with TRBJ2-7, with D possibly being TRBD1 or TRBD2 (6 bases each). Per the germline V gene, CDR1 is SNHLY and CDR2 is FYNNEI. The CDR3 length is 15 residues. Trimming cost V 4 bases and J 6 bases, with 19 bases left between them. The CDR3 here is CASSAGAHITGEQYF. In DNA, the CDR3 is TGTGCCAGCAGTGCGGGGGCTCACATAACGGGCGAGCAGTACTTC.